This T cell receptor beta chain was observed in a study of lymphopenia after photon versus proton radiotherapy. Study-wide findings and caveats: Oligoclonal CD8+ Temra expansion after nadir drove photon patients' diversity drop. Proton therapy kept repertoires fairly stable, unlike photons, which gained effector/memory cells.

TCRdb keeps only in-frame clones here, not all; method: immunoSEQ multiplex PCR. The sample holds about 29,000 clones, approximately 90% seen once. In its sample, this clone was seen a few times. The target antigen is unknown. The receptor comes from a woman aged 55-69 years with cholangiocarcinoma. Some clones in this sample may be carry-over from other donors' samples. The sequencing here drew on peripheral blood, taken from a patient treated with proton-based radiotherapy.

The CDR3 DNA is TGTGCCAGCAGCCTCGGACAGACTTCGTATAATGGCTACACCTTC. It yields the protein CASSLGQTSYNGYTF. The chain is built from TRBV7-2 and TRBJ1-2, with TRBD1 as a possible D gene (6 bases). Trimming removed 5 bases at V and 6 bases at J, with 19 bases between. CDR3 length: 15 residues. Germline CDR1 reads SGHTA; CDR2 reads FQGNSA.